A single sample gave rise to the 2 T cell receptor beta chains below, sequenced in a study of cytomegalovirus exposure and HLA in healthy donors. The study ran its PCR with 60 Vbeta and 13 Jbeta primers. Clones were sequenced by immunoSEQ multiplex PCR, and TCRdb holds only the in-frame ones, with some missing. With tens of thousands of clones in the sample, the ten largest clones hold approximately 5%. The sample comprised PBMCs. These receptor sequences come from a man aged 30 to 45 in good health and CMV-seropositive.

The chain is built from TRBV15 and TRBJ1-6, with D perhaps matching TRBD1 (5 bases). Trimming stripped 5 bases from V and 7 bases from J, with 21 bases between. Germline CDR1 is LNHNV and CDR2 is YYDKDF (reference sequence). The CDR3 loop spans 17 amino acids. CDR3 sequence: CATSLGLGGAANSPLHF. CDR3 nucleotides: TGTGCCACCAGCCTGGGTTTGGGGGGAGCGGCCAATTCACCCCTCCACTTT.

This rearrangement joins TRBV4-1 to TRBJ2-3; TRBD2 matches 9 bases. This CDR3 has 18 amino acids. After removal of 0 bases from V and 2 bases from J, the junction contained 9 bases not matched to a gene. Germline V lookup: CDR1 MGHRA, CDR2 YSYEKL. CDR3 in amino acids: CASSQDRAGGSHTDTQYF. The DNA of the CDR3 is TGCGCCAGCAGCCAAGATCGAGCGGGGGGCTCTCACACAGATACGCAGTATTTT.